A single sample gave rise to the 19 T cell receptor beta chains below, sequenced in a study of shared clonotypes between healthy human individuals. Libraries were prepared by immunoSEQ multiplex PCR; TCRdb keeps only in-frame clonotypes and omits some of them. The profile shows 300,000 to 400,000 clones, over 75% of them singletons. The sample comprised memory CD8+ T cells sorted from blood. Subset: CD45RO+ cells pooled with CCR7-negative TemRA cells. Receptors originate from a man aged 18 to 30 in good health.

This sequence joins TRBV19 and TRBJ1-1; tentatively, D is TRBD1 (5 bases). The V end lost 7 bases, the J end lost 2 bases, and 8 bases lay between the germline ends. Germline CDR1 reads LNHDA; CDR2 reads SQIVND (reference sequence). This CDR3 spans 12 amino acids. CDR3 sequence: CASTTANTEAFF. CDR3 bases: TGTGCCAGTACGACAGCTAACACTGAAGCTTTCTTT. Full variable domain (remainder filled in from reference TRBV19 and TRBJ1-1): DGGITQSPKYLFRKEGQNVTLSCEQNLNHDAMYWYRQDPGQGLRLIYYSQIVNDFQKGDIAEGYSVSREKKESFPLTVTSAQKNPTAFYLCASTTANTEAFFGQGTRLTVV.

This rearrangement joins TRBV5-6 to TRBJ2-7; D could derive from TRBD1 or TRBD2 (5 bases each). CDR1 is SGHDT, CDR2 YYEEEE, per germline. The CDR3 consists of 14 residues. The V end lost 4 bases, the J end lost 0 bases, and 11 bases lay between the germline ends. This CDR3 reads CASSPPGASYEQYF. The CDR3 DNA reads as TGTGCCAGCAGCCCGCCCGGGGCCTCCTACGAGCAGTACTTC.

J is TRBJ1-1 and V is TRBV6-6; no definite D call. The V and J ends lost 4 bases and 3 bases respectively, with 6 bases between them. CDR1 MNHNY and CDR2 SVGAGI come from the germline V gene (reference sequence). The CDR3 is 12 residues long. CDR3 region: CASSFGDTEAFF. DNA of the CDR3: TGTGCCAGCAGTTTTGGGGACACTGAAGCTTTCTTT.

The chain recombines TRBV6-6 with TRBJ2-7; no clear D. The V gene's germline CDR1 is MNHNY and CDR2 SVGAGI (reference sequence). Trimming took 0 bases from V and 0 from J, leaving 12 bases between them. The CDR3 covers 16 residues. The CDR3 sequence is CASSYSTVTSSYEQYF. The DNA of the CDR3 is TGTGCCAGCAGTTACTCTACAGTAACCAGCTCCTACGAGCAGTACTTC.

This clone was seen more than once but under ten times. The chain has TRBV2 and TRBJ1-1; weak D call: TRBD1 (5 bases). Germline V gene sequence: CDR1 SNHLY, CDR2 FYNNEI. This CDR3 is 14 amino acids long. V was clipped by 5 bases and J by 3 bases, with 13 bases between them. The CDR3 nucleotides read TGTGCCAGCAGTCGGGCAGGGAGGGACACTGAAGCTTTCTTT. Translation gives CASSRAGRDTEAFF.

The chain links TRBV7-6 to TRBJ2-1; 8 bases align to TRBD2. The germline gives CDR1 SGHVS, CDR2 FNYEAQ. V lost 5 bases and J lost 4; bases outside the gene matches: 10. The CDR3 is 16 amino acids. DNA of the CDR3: TGTGCCAGCAGCCCATCCACAGCGGGAGCTTACAATGAGCAGTTCTTC. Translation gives CASSPSTAGAYNEQFF. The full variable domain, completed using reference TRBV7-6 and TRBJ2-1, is GAGVSQSPRYKVTKRGQDVALRCDPISGHVSLYWYRQALGQGPEFLTYFNYEAQQDKSGLPNDRFSAERPEGSISTLTIQRTEQRDSAMYRCASSPSTAGAYNEQFFGPGTRLTVL.

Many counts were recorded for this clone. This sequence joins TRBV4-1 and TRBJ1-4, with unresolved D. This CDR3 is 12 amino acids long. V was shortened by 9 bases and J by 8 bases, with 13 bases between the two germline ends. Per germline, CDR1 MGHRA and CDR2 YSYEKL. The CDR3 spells CASYDGAEKLFF. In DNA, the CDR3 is TGCGCCAGTTACGACGGTGCCGAAAAACTGTTTTTT.

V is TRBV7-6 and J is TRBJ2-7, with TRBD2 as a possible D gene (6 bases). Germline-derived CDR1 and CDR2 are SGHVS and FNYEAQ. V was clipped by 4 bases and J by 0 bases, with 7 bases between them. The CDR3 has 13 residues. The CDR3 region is CASSSGVSYEQYF. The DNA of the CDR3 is TGTGCCAGCAGCTCGGGAGTCTCCTACGAGCAGTACTTC.

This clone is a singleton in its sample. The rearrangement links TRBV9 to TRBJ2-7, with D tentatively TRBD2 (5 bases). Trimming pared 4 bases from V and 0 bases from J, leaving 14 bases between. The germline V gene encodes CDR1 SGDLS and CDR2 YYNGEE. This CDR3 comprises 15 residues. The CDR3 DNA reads TGTGCCAGCAGCCCCCGGCGGAGGAGCTCCTACGAGCAGTACTTC. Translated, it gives CASSPRRRSSYEQYF. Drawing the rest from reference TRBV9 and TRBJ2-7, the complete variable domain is DSGVTQTPKHLITATGQRVTLRCSPRSGDLSVYWYQQSLDQGLQFLIQYYNGEERAKGNILERFSAQQFPDLHSELNLSSLELGDSALYFCASSPRRRSSYEQYFGPGTRLTVT.

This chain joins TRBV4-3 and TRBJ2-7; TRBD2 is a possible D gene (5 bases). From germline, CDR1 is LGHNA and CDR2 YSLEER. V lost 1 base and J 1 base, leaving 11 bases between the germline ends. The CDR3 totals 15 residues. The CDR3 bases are TGCGCCAGCAGCCAAGCAGAGGGTGGGTCCTACGAGCAGTACTTC. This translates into CASSQAEGGSYEQYF.

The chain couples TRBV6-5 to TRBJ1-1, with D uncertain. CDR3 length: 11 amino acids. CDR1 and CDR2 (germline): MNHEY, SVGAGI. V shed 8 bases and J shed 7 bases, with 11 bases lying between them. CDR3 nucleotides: TGTGCCAGCGGATTAGGAAATGAAGCTTTCTTT. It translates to CASGLGNEAFF.

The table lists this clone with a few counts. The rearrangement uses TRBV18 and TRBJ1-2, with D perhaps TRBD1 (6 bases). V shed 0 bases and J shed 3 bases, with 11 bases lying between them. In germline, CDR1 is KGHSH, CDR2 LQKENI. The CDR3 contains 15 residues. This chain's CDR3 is CASSPPGGQHYGYTF. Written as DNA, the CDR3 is TGTGCCAGCTCACCACCCGGAGGACAGCACTATGGCTACACCTTC.

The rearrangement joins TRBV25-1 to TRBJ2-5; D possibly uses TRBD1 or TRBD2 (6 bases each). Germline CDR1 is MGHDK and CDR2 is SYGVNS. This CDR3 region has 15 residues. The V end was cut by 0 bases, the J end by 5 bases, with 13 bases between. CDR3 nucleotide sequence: TGTGCCAGCAGTGAATATAGGGGGAGGTGGGAGACCCAGTACTTC. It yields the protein CASSEYRGRWETQYF.

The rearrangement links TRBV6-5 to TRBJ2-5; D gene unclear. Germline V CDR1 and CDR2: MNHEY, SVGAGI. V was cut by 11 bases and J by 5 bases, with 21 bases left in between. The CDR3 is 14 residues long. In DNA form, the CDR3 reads TGTGCCTGCCAGGTCGGTAGGGCGGTGGAGACCCAGTACTTC. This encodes CACQVGRAVETQYF.

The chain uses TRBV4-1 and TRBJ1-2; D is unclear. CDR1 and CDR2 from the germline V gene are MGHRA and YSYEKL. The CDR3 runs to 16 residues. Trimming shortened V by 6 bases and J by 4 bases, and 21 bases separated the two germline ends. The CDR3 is CASSPTTQLGGYGYTF. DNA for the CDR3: TGCGCCAGCAGTCCAACGACACAGCTTGGAGGCTATGGCTACACCTTC.

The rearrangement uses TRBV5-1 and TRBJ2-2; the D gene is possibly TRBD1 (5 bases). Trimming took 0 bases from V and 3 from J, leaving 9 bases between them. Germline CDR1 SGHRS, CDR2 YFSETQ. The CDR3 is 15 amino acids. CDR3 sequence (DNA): TGCGCCAGCAGCTTGGTAGGACACTACACCGGGGAGCTGTTTTTT. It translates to CASSLVGHYTGELFF. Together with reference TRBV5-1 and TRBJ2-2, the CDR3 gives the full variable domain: KAGVTQTPRYLIKTRGQQVTLSCSPISGHRSVSWYQQTPGQGLQFLFEYFSETQRNKGNFPGRFSGRQFSNSRSEMNVSTLELGDSALYLCASSLVGHYTGELFFGEGSRLTVL.

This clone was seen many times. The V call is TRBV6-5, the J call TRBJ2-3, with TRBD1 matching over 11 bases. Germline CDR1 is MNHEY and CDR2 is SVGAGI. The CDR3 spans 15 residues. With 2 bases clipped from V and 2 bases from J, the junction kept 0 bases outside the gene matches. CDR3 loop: CASSYGQGATDTQYF. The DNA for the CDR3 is TGTGCCAGCAGTTACGGACAGGGGGCCACAGATACGCAGTATTTT.

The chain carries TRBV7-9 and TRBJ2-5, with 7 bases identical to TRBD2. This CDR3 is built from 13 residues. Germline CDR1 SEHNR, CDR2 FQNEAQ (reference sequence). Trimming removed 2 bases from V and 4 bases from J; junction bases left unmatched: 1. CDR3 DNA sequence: TGTGCCAGCAGCTTAACGGGGGGAGAGACCCAGTACTTC. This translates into CASSLTGGETQYF.

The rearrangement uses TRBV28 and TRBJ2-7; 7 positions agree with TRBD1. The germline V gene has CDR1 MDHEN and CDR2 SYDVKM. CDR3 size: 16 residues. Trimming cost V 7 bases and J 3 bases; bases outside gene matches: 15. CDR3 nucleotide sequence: TGTGCCAGCACCCCCGACGGGACGGGACAGTACTACGAGCAGTACTTC. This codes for CASTPDGTGQYYEQYF. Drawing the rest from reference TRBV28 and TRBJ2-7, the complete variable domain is DVKVTQSSRYLVKRTGEKVFLECVQDMDHENMFWYRQDPGLGLRLIYFSYDVKMKEKGDIPEGYSVSREKKERFSLILESASTNQTSMYLCASTPDGTGQYYEQYFGPGTRLTVT.